This T cell receptor (beta chain) originates from a study of T cell responses to AZD1222 COVID-19 vaccine. Regarding the study as a whole: There were mostly white British donors and more females than males, and clonal diversity was possibly underestimated. Unmutated variant regions are reportedly the target of nearly half of TCRs that are spike-specific.

TCRdb keeps only in-frame clones here, not all; method: immunoSEQ multiplex PCR. This table has under 150,000 clones, 84% appearing once. With regard to this clone: Its matching antigen is unknown.

The germline CDR1 and CDR2 sequences are SGHVS and FQNEAQ. This CDR3 comprises 18 residues. The V gene lost 4 bases and the J gene lost 6 bases, with 24 bases spanning the gap. Sequencing used peripheral blood, obtained 28 days after the second AZD1222 dose. V and J are TRBV7-8 and TRBJ2-2, with D possibly being TRBD1 (6 bases). This TCR was recovered from an adult who received the AZD1222 COVID-19 vaccine. The CDR3 DNA is TGTGCCAGCAGCTCTAATCGTTGGTGGGGGCGCAAGTCCGGGGAGCTGTTTTTT. Its protein is CASSSNRWWGRKSGELFF. The whole variable domain, filled in from reference TRBV7-8 and TRBJ2-2, reads GAGVSQSPRYKVAKRGQDVALRCDPISGHVSLFWYQQALGQGPEFLTYFQNEAQLDKSGLPSDRFFAERPEGSVSTLKIQRTQQEDSAVYLCASSSNRWWGRKSGELFFGEGSRLTVL.